The clone carrying this TCR beta chain was seen more than once but under ten times. The antigen remains undetermined. The sample comes from a study of T cell responses to AZD1222 COVID-19 vaccine. General observations from the study: Only 6 or 7 people who got AZD1222 tested seropositive at baseline.

The CDR3 spans 17 residues. Germline V gene lookup returns CDR1 KGHSH and CDR2 LQKENI. V lost 4 bases and J 5 bases, leaving 23 bases between the germline ends. Libraries were prepared by immunoSEQ multiplex PCR; TCRdb keeps only in-frame clonotypes and omits some of them. Of around 130,000 clones in the sample, approximately 88% are singletons; the top ten hold 18%. V and J are TRBV18 and TRBJ1-2; D not resolved. The origin of this receptor is an adult in good health. The input for sequencing was peripheral blood, taken on day 0 of MenACWY control vaccination. The DNA of the CDR3 is TGTGCCAGCTCACTCCCACGAACGACGGCCTGGAGGTATGGCTACACCTTC. Amino acid sequence: CASSLPRTTAWRYGYTF.